The sequence of this TCR beta chain was determined in a study of blood T cell repertoires in COVID-19. Study summary: Some COVID-19 samples were acute and others convalescent; all came from the United States, Italy and Spain.

The study assigned cohorts using participant-reported clinical history. This CDR3 region has 15 residues. The V and J ends lost 6 bases and 7 bases, in that order; junction bases with no gene match: 9. The germline V gene encodes CDR1 MNHEY and CDR2 SVGAGI. The method was immunoSEQ multiplex PCR; TCRdb's version includes in-frame clones alone and lacks a portion of them. The sample records about 220,000 clones, more than 80% being singletons. The chain has TRBV6-5 and TRBJ1-6; 7 positions agree with TRBD1. Sample: PBMCs or T cells enriched from blood (not recorded which). This sequence was found in a woman aged 40 to 50 with acute COVID-19. CDR3 region: CASSWGQRVNSPLHF. The CDR3 DNA reads TGTGCCAGCAGCTGGGGACAGCGCGTGAATTCACCCCTCCACTTT.